Listed below are T cell receptor beta chains from one sample, sequenced in a study of PD-1 blockade in classical Hodgkin lymphoma. Assay used: immunoSEQ multiplex PCR; TCRdb lists only in-frame clones, some missing. The table has some 8,800 clones, roughly four fifths seen once. The source was CD8+ T cells from blood, collected before the fourth cycle of nivolumab. These receptors were taken from a human donor with classical Hodgkin lymphoma. Each CDR3 is given with its conserved first and last residue. The D gene is left open where the match is weak. The size entry is marked missing in some rows and otherwise reads once, few, many or a size class.

DNA: TGTGCCAGTTCCGACAGAGAGACCTACGAGCAGTACTTC
CDR3: CASSDRETYEQYF
length: 13
size: -
V: TRBV19
D: -
J: TRBJ2-7

DNA: TGTGCCAGCAGCTTGGGGCCCCTCCGGGACAGAGCCACAGATACGCAGTATTTT
CDR3: CASSLGPLRDRATDTQYF
length: 18
size: -
V: TRBV5-4
D: TRBD1
J: TRBJ2-3

DNA: TGCGCCAGCAGCTTCGGGTCTGAAGCTTTCTTT
CDR3: CASSFGSEAFF
length: 11
size: -
V: TRBV5-1
D: -
J: TRBJ1-1

DNA: TGTGCCAGTAGTAGGCGGACAGAGCAAGAGACCCAGTACTTC
CDR3: CASSRRTEQETQYF
length: 14
size: -
V: TRBV19
D: -
J: TRBJ2-5

DNA: TGTGCCAGCTCACTAGGGAAAGGGGCCTACGAGCAGTACTTC
CDR3: CASSLGKGAYEQYF
length: 14
size: -
V: TRBV18
D: -
J: TRBJ2-7

DNA: TGTGCCAGTAGTGTCTCTAGCGGGGGGTTCGAGACCCAGTACTTC
CDR3: CASSVSSGGFETQYF
length: 15
size: -
V: TRBV19
D: TRBD2
J: TRBJ2-5

DNA: TGTGCCAGCAGCTCCCTCCTTTCTAACTATGGCTACACCTTC
CDR3: CASSSLLSNYGYTF
length: 14
size: -
V: TRBV11-2
D: -
J: TRBJ1-2

DNA: TGTGCCAGCAGTGTCATCGGACAGGTGGGATTTGTCGGCTACACCTTC
CDR3: CASSVIGQVGFVGYTF
length: 16
size: -
V: TRBV27
D: TRBD1
J: TRBJ1-2

DNA: TGTGCCAGCTCCCCTGATGAGCCCCATAGCAATCAGCCCCAGCATTTT
CDR3: CASSPDEPHSNQPQHF
length: 16
size: -
V: TRBV18
D: -
J: TRBJ1-5

DNA: TGTGCCAGCAGCTCGACAGGGCTTACCCTCGGGGGCTACACCTTC
CDR3: CASSSTGLTLGGYTF
length: 15
size: -
V: TRBV5-4
D: TRBD1
J: TRBJ1-2

DNA: TGTGCCTGGAGCCCGGGACAGGGGGTAGCTGAAGCTTTCTTT
CDR3: CAWSPGQGVAEAFF
length: 14
size: -
V: TRBV30
D: TRBD1
J: TRBJ1-1

DNA: TGTGCCAGCAGTTACGGGACAGGGTCGACCTACGAGCAGTACTTC
CDR3: CASSYGTGSTYEQYF
length: 15
size: few
V: TRBV6-5
D: TRBD1
J: TRBJ2-7

DNA: TGTGCCACCAGCAGAGGTAATCAGCCCCAGCATTTT
CDR3: CATSRGNQPQHF
length: 12
size: -
V: TRBV15
D: -
J: TRBJ1-5

DNA: TGTGCCAGCAGTCCGGGGGAGGGCTACGAGCAGTACTTC
CDR3: CASSPGEGYEQYF
length: 13
size: -
V: TRBV27
D: TRBD2
J: TRBJ2-7

DNA: TGTGCCAGCAGTCCCGGGGGGGGCGCAGATACGCAGTATTTT
CDR3: CASSPGGGADTQYF
length: 14
size: -
V: TRBV27
D: TRBD2
J: TRBJ2-3

DNA: TGCGCCAGCAGCCGAGGGACAGGGGGCGCGAGGGTCTATGGCTACACCTTC
CDR3: CASSRGTGGARVYGYTF
length: 17
size: -
V: TRBV5-1
D: TRBD1
J: TRBJ1-2

DNA: TGTGCCAGCCCAGGAACCGGGACAGGGGGTGGCTACACCTTC
CDR3: CASPGTGTGGGYTF
length: 14
size: -
V: TRBV2
D: TRBD1
J: TRBJ1-2

DNA: TGCGCCAGCAGCTTGGAAGGGGCTTATGGCTACACCTTC
CDR3: CASSLEGAYGYTF
length: 13
size: -
V: TRBV5-1
D: -
J: TRBJ1-2

DNA: TGTGCCAGCAGCTTGTCGAGAACCGGGGAGCTGTTTTTT
CDR3: CASSLSRTGELFF
length: 13
size: -
V: TRBV5-4
D: -
J: TRBJ2-2

DNA: TGTGCCAGCAGCGAAAGCGCTTGGGACAATGAGCAGTTCTTC
CDR3: CASSESAWDNEQFF
length: 14
size: -
V: TRBV7-3
D: -
J: TRBJ2-1

DNA: TGTGCCATCAGAGGGACAGGGGGCGATCAGCCCCAGCATTTT
CDR3: CAIRGTGGDQPQHF
length: 14
size: -
V: TRBV10-3
D: TRBD1
J: TRBJ1-5

DNA: TGCAGTGCTGGCAGGGGAAACACCATATATTTT
CDR3: CSAGRGNTIYF
length: 11
size: -
V: TRBV20-1
D: -
J: TRBJ1-3

DNA: TGTGCCAGCAGTTTATCTGGAACCCACGAGCAGTACTTC
CDR3: CASSLSGTHEQYF
length: 13
size: -
V: TRBV27
D: -
J: TRBJ2-7

DNA: TGCGCCAGCAGTGATGGCTTAGCGGGGGGCGACGGCGGGCAGTTCTTC
CDR3: CASSDGLAGGDGGQFF
length: 16
size: -
V: TRBV10-2
D: TRBD2
J: TRBJ2-1

DNA: TGCGCCAGCAGCCAAATTGGGCGGGGGGTCAACTACGAGCAGTACTTC
CDR3: CASSQIGRGVNYEQYF
length: 16
size: -
V: TRBV4-1
D: TRBD2
J: TRBJ2-7

DNA: TGTGCCAGTACCAATCCCCGGACAGGGGGCCGCGAAAAACTGTTTTTT
CDR3: CASTNPRTGGREKLFF
length: 16
size: -
V: TRBV19
D: TRBD1
J: TRBJ1-4

DNA: TGCGCCAGCAGCTTTTCGTCCACAGGGCTGAGCTCCTATAATTCACCCCTCCACTTT
CDR3: CASSFSSTGLSSYNSPLHF
length: 19
size: -
V: TRBV5-1
D: -
J: TRBJ1-6

DNA: TGTGCCAGCAGCCCAACTGTGGCTAGCGGGGGTGCCTACGAGCAGTACTTC
CDR3: CASSPTVASGGAYEQYF
length: 17
size: -
V: TRBV5-6
D: TRBD2
J: TRBJ2-7

DNA: TGTGCCAGCAGCTTGGCGCTAGCATCCGGGGAGCTGTTTTTT
CDR3: CASSLALASGELFF
length: 14
size: few
V: TRBV5-6
D: -
J: TRBJ2-2

DNA: TGTGCCAGCAGCTTGGGTCTTTCCGGGGCCAACGTCCTGACTTTC
CDR3: CASSLGLSGANVLTF
length: 15
size: -
V: TRBV5-6
D: -
J: TRBJ2-6

DNA: TGTGCCATCAGTTCAAGGTCTGGTGTACAAGAGACCCAGTACTTC
CDR3: CAISSRSGVQETQYF
length: 15
size: -
V: TRBV10-3
D: -
J: TRBJ2-5

DNA: TGCGCCAGCAGCCCAGGGACAGGGCCATATGGCTACACCTTC
CDR3: CASSPGTGPYGYTF
length: 14
size: -
V: TRBV4-1
D: TRBD1
J: TRBJ1-2

DNA: TGTGCCTGGAGTGTTGGGACAGGGGTTGGCTACACCTTC
CDR3: CAWSVGTGVGYTF
length: 13
size: few
V: TRBV30
D: TRBD1
J: TRBJ1-2

DNA: TGCGCCAGCAGCGGAGATAACAGGGTCTCCTACGAGCAGTACTTC
CDR3: CASSGDNRVSYEQYF
length: 15
size: -
V: TRBV5-1
D: -
J: TRBJ2-7

DNA: TGTGCCACCAGCAGAGATCGGAAAGGAGCGACACCCCTCCACTTT
CDR3: CATSRDRKGATPLHF
length: 15
size: once
V: TRBV15
D: -
J: TRBJ1-6

DNA: TGTGCCAGCAGTGATAGGGGGCTTAAAAAGTACGAGCAGTACTTC
CDR3: CASSDRGLKKYEQYF
length: 15
size: -
V: TRBV27
D: TRBD1
J: TRBJ2-7

DNA: TGCGCCAGCAGTCAACGGAACAGGCGGGGGCGGTATGGCTACACCTTC
CDR3: CASSQRNRRGRYGYTF
length: 16
size: -
V: TRBV23-1
D: -
J: TRBJ1-2

DNA: TGTGCCAGCAGCGTAGGGCAGGGCGGGGAGCTGTTTTTT
CDR3: CASSVGQGGELFF
length: 13
size: -
V: TRBV9
D: -
J: TRBJ2-2

DNA: TGCGCCAGCAGCAGTCGGAACTACGAGCAGTACTTC
CDR3: CASSSRNYEQYF
length: 12
size: few
V: TRBV5-1
D: -
J: TRBJ2-7

DNA: TGCGCCAGCAGTGAGACAGGGGTGCTGGATGGCTACACCTTC
CDR3: CASSETGVLDGYTF
length: 14
size: -
V: TRBV10-2
D: TRBD1
J: TRBJ1-2